The rows below give T cell receptor beta chains drawn from one sample of a study of shared clonotypes between healthy human individuals. Clones were read by immunoSEQ multiplex PCR, and TCRdb kept only the in-frame ones, dropping some. The table has roughly 2.5 million clones, just over 90% seen once. The sample was naive CD4+ T cells sorted from blood. These receptors came from a man aged 18 to 29 in good health. The conserved cysteine and the conserved F or W are not part of the CDR3 here. D genes are given only for firm matches. Some rows mark clone size as missing; the rest say once, few, many or name a class of expanded clone.

V gene: TRBV30
clone size: NA
D gene: NA
CDR3 protein: AWTRNTEAF

V gene: TRBV7-7
clone size: NA
D gene: TRBD2
CDR3 protein: ASSLGLAGQETQY

V gene: TRBV10-3
clone size: NA
D gene: NA
CDR3 protein: AISELPGESYGYT

V gene: TRBV19
clone size: NA
D gene: TRBD1
CDR3 protein: ASTPEDRMNTEAF

V gene: TRBV2
clone size: NA
D gene: NA
CDR3 protein: ASRRSNQPQH

V gene: TRBV30
clone size: NA
D gene: TRBD1
CDR3 protein: AWSAAPGQRWGTPQH

V gene: TRBV18
clone size: NA
D gene: NA
CDR3 protein: ASSPVHRAPAVNEKLF

V gene: TRBV11-2
clone size: NA
D gene: NA
CDR3 protein: ASSFKGYEQY

V gene: TRBV29-1
clone size: NA
D gene: NA
CDR3 protein: SVAGHQGETQY

V gene: TRBV9
clone size: NA
D gene: NA
CDR3 protein: ASSVAGQSSYEQY

V gene: TRBV6-1
clone size: NA
D gene: NA
CDR3 protein: ASSPGHVTDTQY

V gene: TRBV5-1
clone size: NA
D gene: TRBD2
CDR3 protein: ASSFIAGSSYEQY

V gene: TRBV30
clone size: NA
D gene: NA
CDR3 protein: AWGPGFNMETQY

V gene: TRBV9
clone size: NA
D gene: NA
CDR3 protein: ASSEAGVGANTIY

V gene: TRBV5-6
clone size: NA
D gene: TRBD2
CDR3 protein: ASSDGTSGGYRETQY

V gene: TRBV7-2
clone size: NA
D gene: NA
CDR3 protein: ASSQGSVNTEAF

V gene: TRBV7-2
clone size: NA
D gene: NA
CDR3 protein: ASSLDHSSYNSPLH

V gene: TRBV7-6
clone size: NA
D gene: NA
CDR3 protein: ASSMDRHNEQF

V gene: TRBV19
clone size: NA
D gene: TRBD1
CDR3 protein: ATTSRDRGRTDTQY

V gene: TRBV11-3
clone size: NA
D gene: TRBD1
CDR3 protein: ASSLASDRGRAGELF

V gene: TRBV5-1
clone size: once
D gene: TRBD1
CDR3 protein: ASSFRDRGFDEQF

V gene: TRBV5-1
clone size: NA
D gene: NA
CDR3 protein: ASSLGEDTQY

V gene: TRBV7-6
clone size: NA
D gene: NA
CDR3 protein: ASSLALSDTQY

V gene: TRBV7-9
clone size: NA
D gene: NA
CDR3 protein: ASSLIGY

V gene: TRBV25-1
clone size: NA
D gene: TRBD1
CDR3 protein: ASSVTGNYGYT

V gene: TRBV6-1
clone size: few
D gene: NA
CDR3 protein: ASSEAVNTEAF

V gene: TRBV5-6
clone size: NA
D gene: TRBD2
CDR3 protein: ASSWGGYEQY

V gene: TRBV5-4
clone size: NA
D gene: NA
CDR3 protein: ASSLGVGEQY

V gene: TRBV5-6
clone size: NA
D gene: NA
CDR3 protein: ASSPGRAPETQY

V gene: TRBV27
clone size: few
D gene: NA
CDR3 protein: AVGWERGYT

V gene: TRBV19
clone size: once
D gene: NA
CDR3 protein: ASSTIGQSSYNEQF

V gene: TRBV27
clone size: NA
D gene: TRBD1
CDR3 protein: ASSLRTGPPYEQY

V gene: TRBV5-1
clone size: NA
D gene: NA
CDR3 protein: ASSSQGRRGSYNEQF